This TCR beta chain came from a study of Graves' ophthalmopathy and Graves' hyperthyroidism (dated by TCRdb to the late 2010s). About the full investigation: Hyperthyroidism was defined as stable when no progression to ophthalmopathy occurred within 18 months of follow-up. The independent validation cohort included about 19 hyperthyroidism patients plus 17 patients who later progressed from hyperthyroidism to ophthalmopathy. In six hyperthyroidism patients, T-cell repertoires of thyroid tissue and blood were compared. In total, 120 to 150 blood samples were TCR-sequenced: 40 to 45 ophthalmopathy, over 70 hyperthyroidism and approximately 17 hyperthyroidism-to-ophthalmopathy patients. Once sampling was done, hyperthyroidism patients were given methimazole at a starting dose of 30 mg daily, while ophthalmopathy patients were given high-dose intravenous methylprednisolone. To explore V-J signatures that distinguish ophthalmopathy from hyperthyroidism, a discovery set of 95 to 100 patients was enrolled, made up of 40 to 45 with ophthalmopathy and 57 with stable hyperthyroidism. The study used signatures of the TCR beta repertoire to tell Graves' ophthalmopathy apart from Graves' hyperthyroidism and to predict which patients would progress to ophthalmopathy. Paper-wide results and their limitations: No statistical method was used to predetermine the sample size, and group allocation was not hidden from the investigators. Most of the expanded thyroid clonotypes with a frequency above 0.001 were also detected in blood, and it was suggested that the thyroid immune response may be reflected by blood repertoires. In cross-validation, the 13-signature model distinguished ophthalmopathy from stable hyperthyroidism with around 90% sensitivity and around 84% specificity, while in the test set the corresponding values were around 79% and 71%. In validation, the model predicted ophthalmopathy progression with more than 55% sensitivity and less than 80% specificity; about a dozen predicted patients were CT-confirmed with GO in a median of approximately 6.5 months.

The hyperthyroidism patients were 18 to 65 years old and newly diagnosed, with a disease duration of less than 2 months. Patients with other autoimmune diseases, uncontrolled infections, pregnancy or lactation were excluded from the study. Diagnosis was based on clinical symptoms, serum thyroxine, TRAb, thyroid ultrasound and orbital computed tomography. Total RNA was extracted using Trizol reagent, and RNA quality was checked on an Agilent 2100 Bioanalyzer. Compared with germline, V lacks 5 bases and J lacks 5 bases; bases without a gene match: 2. The germline V gene (reference sequence) yields SEHNR for CDR1 and FQNEAQ for CDR2. The CDR3 measures 13 amino acids from cysteine to phenylalanine. Only CDR3 DNA is held: 39 bases, read in frame from base 1. With respect to this clonotype: Its recognized antigen is unknown. No base-level quality is on record; no much larger clone is a single base apart.

For repertoire sequencing, TCR beta CDR3 regions were amplified from RNA transcripts. The first round was an RT-PCR using HTBI primers with the Qiagen OneStep RT-PCR kit, and this first round was followed by a second-round multiplex PCR, then size selection and purification. Sequencing of the libraries was carried out on an Illumina HiSeq2000 in paired-end mode with 100 bp reads. Per the authors' processing: Reads were processed with SOAPnuke, discarding reads with adapters, uncalled bases, mean Phred below 15, or no exact constant-primer or identifier match. COPE v1.2.5 was used to merge high-quality paired reads. Unique nucleotide sequences were defined as clonotypes and aligned to IMGT TRB V, D and J references using MiTCR v1.1. Only V-J combinations with frequency above 0.0001 were analysed, covering approximately 99% of repertoires. For each V-J combination, a TCR clonal expansion and chaos score was defined as the ratio of F50 clonal expansion to chaos observed in the TCRdist matrix. Welch's t-statistics and random forest were used to narrow the features down to more than 10 V-J combinations, which were then fed into a naive Bayes classifier. Thyroid-blood repertoire similarity was quantified with the Morisita-Horn index. TCRdb took the public reads, trimmed them with fastp at Q25, ran MiXCR for clone calling and kept in-frame beta chains. Each entry is one CDR3 protein sequence, shown with its most common DNA and genes. The V and J calls, along with clone size, are taken from TCRdb and not from the paper's own processing. Recorded for this sample are over a million distinct CDR3 sequences; less than 45% of them occurred a single time. Roughly 10% of the sample belongs to the ten largest clones.

The chain joins TRBV7-9 to TRBJ2-5; 10 middle bases align to TRBD2. The source is an adult man with Graves' hyperthyroidism. Sequenced: peripheral blood or thyroid tissue (not recorded which). The CDR3 region reads CASSTSGEETQYF. The DNA reads TGTGCCAGCAGCACTAGCGGGGAGGAGACCCAGTACTTC.